In its sample, the clone carrying this T cell receptor (beta chain) was seen a few times. What it binds is not known. TCRdb re-called the RT-PCR reads through MiXCR, storing one row per CDR3 protein. The sample lists 500,000 to 650,000 distinct CDR3 sequences; around 8% were seen once. The sample originates from a study of response to subunit inactivated influenza vaccine. Regarding the study as a whole: With each seasonal influenza vaccination, the authors suggested, few new T cells are recruited.

Here the sequenced sample was PBMCs from blood, taken around 25 months after vaccination. This clonotype originated in a man aged 45 to 70 who received an inactivated influenza vaccine.

The chain's CDR3 is CASRGAQGANVLTF. The DNA of the CDR3 is TGCGCCAGCAGGGGGGCCCAAGGGGCCAACGTCCTGACTTTC. V and J are TRBV10-2 and TRBJ2-6; D might be TRBD1 (6 bases). The CDR3 is 14 amino acids. V was pared by 6 bases and J by 4 bases, with 10 bases between. Germline assignment: CDR1 WSHSY and CDR2 SAAADI.